This T cell receptor (beta chain) was identified during a study of cytomegalovirus exposure and HLA in healthy donors. With regard to this clone: Its antigen is still unknown.

Study-wide points: Rare sequences made up most TCRs, while some public TCRs were found in many donors.

Germline CDR1 and CDR2: MNHEY and SVGAGI. The CDR3 sequence is 15 residues long. V lost 5 bases and J lost 2; bases outside the gene matches: 6. PCR primers comprised 60 Vbeta and 13 Jbeta primers. Sequencing was performed with immunoSEQ multiplex PCR; in TCRdb, only in-frame clones are kept and a portion is missing. This sample carries a few hundred thousand clones, about 79% of them seen once, and the ten largest clones take 1.5% to 2%. This sequence was found in a man aged 18 to 29 in good health and CMV-seronegative. The sample taken for sequencing was PBMCs. The J gene is TRBJ2-4, the V gene TRBV6-5; 7 bases fit TRBD2. The CDR3 DNA reads TGTGCCAGCAGTCCTCGAGGGACTACCAAAAACATTCAGTACTTC. Translated, it gives CASSPRGTTKNIQYF.